A single sample is the source of the 28 T cell receptor beta chains below, sequenced in a study of radiation and T cells in renal cell carcinoma. Produced via immunoSEQ multiplex PCR; TCRdb's table is partial and in-frame only. Counted here are fewer than 200,000 clones, about 85% occurring once; the ten biggest clones make up over 9%. As to time point: blood 4 weeks post-SBRT, at nephrectomy. Treatment of the sample: 15 Gy SBRT to primary tumor, nephrectomy 4 weeks later. The material sequenced was blood, taken from a patient whose treatment included radiotherapy and nephrectomy. The origin of the receptors is a woman between 45 and 60 years old with renal cell carcinoma.

This clone was observed a few times. This chain uses TRBV15 with TRBJ1-2, with D tentatively TRBD1 (5 bases). Trimming removed 0 bases at V and 4 bases at J, with 9 bases between. This CDR3 region has 14 residues. Germline assignment: CDR1 LNHNV and CDR2 YYDKDF (reference sequence). The CDR3 loop is CATSREGDGYGYTF. The CDR3 DNA sequence: TGTGCCACCAGCAGAGAAGGGGATGGCTATGGCTACACCTTC.

The chain uses TRBV7-9 and TRBJ2-3; perhaps TRBD1 as D (5 bases). Germline-derived CDR1 and CDR2 are SEHNR and FQNEAQ (reference sequence). V gave up 3 bases and J gave up 0 bases, with 7 bases separating them. The CDR3 runs to 14 residues. The CDR3 region is CASSLGPSTDTQYF. The CDR3 coding sequence is TGTGCCAGCAGCTTGGGGCCTAGCACAGATACGCAGTATTTT.

V and J are TRBV5-8 and TRBJ2-2; D not resolved. The V end was cut by 5 bases, the J end by 1 base, with 6 bases between. The CDR3 is 13 residues long. The V gene's germline CDR1 is SGHTS and CDR2 YDEGEE. CDR3 amino acids: CASRAGNTGELFF. DNA of the CDR3: TGTGCCAGCAGAGCAGGGAACACCGGGGAGCTGTTTTTT.

This clone was detected only once. V and J are TRBV7-2 and TRBJ1-6; 8 bases line up with TRBD1. Losses at the gene ends were 5 bases for V and 4 bases for J; bases not matched to a gene: 4. From germline, CDR1 is SGHTA and CDR2 FQGNSA. This CDR3 comprises 15 residues. CDR3 in DNA: TGTGCCAGCAGCGTGGACAGGGAATATAATTCACCCCTCCACTTT. Protein sequence: CASSVDREYNSPLHF. The full variable domain, its missing parts supplied by reference TRBV7-2 and TRBJ1-6, is GAGVSQSPSNKVTEKGKDVELRCDPISGHTALYWYRQSLGQGLEFLIYFQGNSAPDKSGLPSDRFSAERTGGSVSTLTIQRTQQEDSAVYLCASSVDREYNSPLHFGNGTRLTVT.

The chain has TRBV9 and TRBJ2-7; 7 positions match TRBD1. V shed 3 bases, J shed 4 bases, and the junction held 7 bases outside the gene matches. The CDR3 is made up of 14 amino acids. CDR1 and CDR2 from the germline V gene are SGDLS and YYNGEE. The CDR3 loop reads CASSADRVGYEQYF. As DNA, the CDR3 is TGTGCCAGCAGCGCAGACAGGGTTGGTTACGAGCAGTACTTC.

V usage is TRBV5-6 and J usage is TRBJ2-3, with D hard to call. V lost 0 bases to trimming and J lost 4 bases, with 12 bases between them. Germline CDR1 reads SGHDT; CDR2 reads YYEEEE. The CDR3 is made up of 15 amino acids. CDR3 amino acids: CASSLARGKADTQYF. The CDR3 DNA reads as TGTGCCAGCAGCTTGGCGCGAGGTAAGGCAGATACGCAGTATTTT.

V and J are TRBV5-4 and TRBJ1-2; possible D gene TRBD1, 6 bases. This CDR3 has 14 amino acids. CDR1 is SGHNT, CDR2 YYREEE, per germline (reference sequence). Trimming removed 4 bases from V and 4 bases from J, with 14 bases in between. CDR3 sequence reads: CASSRPGEAYGYTF. For the CDR3, the DNA is TGTGCCAGCAGCCGACCAGGGGAGGCCTATGGCTACACCTTC.

CDR3 region: CAWSVRGSGNTIYF. The CDR3 coding sequence is TGTGCCTGGAGTGTACGCGGATCTGGAAACACCATATATTTT. This rearrangement joins TRBV30 to TRBJ1-3; D is uncertain. Germline CDR1 is GTSNPN and CDR2 is SVGIG (reference sequence). The CDR3 contains 14 residues. Trimming stripped 0 bases from V and 1 base from J, with 7 bases between. The full variable domain, rest sourced from reference TRBV30 and TRBJ1-3, is SQTIHQWPATLVQPVGSPLSLECTVEGTSNPNLYWYRQAAGRGLQLLFYSVGIGQISSEVPQNLSASRPQDRQFILSSKKLLLSDSGFYLCAWSVRGSGNTIYFGEGSWLTVV.

The chain recombines TRBV2 with TRBJ2-6; tentative D call: TRBD2 (5 bases). This CDR3 spans 17 amino acids. Per the germline V gene, CDR1 is SNHLY and CDR2 is FYNNEI. V was trimmed by 3 bases and J by 0 bases, leaving 12 bases between them. The DNA of the CDR3 is TGTGCCAGCAGTGATGAGCGGTTGAGCTCTGGGGCCAACGTCCTGACTTTC. Protein product: CASSDERLSSGANVLTF.

V and J are TRBV7-8 and TRBJ1-2; D remains ambiguous. The germline V gene encodes CDR1 SGHVS and CDR2 FQNEAQ. The CDR3 has 14 residues. Trimming removed 8 bases from V and 1 base from J, with 14 bases in between. CDR3 in amino acids: CASGQAFGNYGYTF. The CDR3 region has the DNA TGTGCCAGCGGGCAGGCGTTCGGTAACTATGGCTACACCTTC.

The gene calls are TRBV18 and TRBJ2-2, with a possible D match to TRBD1 (6 bases). CDR1 KGHSH and CDR2 LQKENI come from the germline V gene. The CDR3 is made up of 18 amino acids. Between the trimmed V and J ends, which lost 3 bases and 1 base, there was a span of 18 bases. The CDR3: CASSPAGKGGMNTGELFF. The CDR3 DNA reads as TGTGCCAGCTCACCGGCGGGTAAAGGGGGTATGAACACCGGGGAGCTGTTTTTT.

The chain's CDR3 is CATSRSSQTGEKLFF. The CDR3 region has the DNA TGTGCCACCAGCAGAAGTTCGCAAACAGGTGAAAAACTGTTTTTT. V and J are TRBV15 and TRBJ1-4; D possibly corresponds to TRBD1 (5 bases). CDR3 size: 15 residues. The V end lost 2 bases, the J end lost 7 bases, and 14 bases lay between the germline ends. CDR1 and CDR2 from the germline V gene are LNHNV and YYDKDF (reference sequence). The whole variable domain, remainder taken from reference TRBV15 and TRBJ1-4, is DAMVIQNPRYQVTQFGKPVTLSCSQTLNHNVMYWYQQKSSQAPKLLFHYYDKDFNNEADTPDNFQSRRPNTSFCFLDIRSPGLGDTAMYLCATSRSSQTGEKLFFGSGTQLSVL.

This chain joins TRBV6-1 and TRBJ2-7; 7 positions agree with TRBD1. Germline CDR1 MNHNS, CDR2 SASEGT. This CDR3 is built from 15 residues. V shed 7 bases and J 3 bases; nucleotides not matched to a gene: 12. CDR3: CASNLRRDSFYEQYF. CDR3 bases: TGTGCCAGCAATCTCAGACGGGACAGCTTCTACGAGCAGTACTTC.

The V gene is TRBV18, the J gene TRBJ2-5; D is perhaps TRBD2 (7 bases). Between the trimmed V and J ends, which lost 6 bases and 5 bases, there was a span of 13 bases. Germline V CDR1 and CDR2: KGHSH, LQKENI. CDR3 length equals 13 residues. The CDR3 DNA reads TGTGCCAGCTCCCCGGCGGGGGCGGAGACCCAGTACTTC. Its protein product is CASSPAGAETQYF.

This clone was recorded once. The rearrangement uses TRBV6-6 and TRBJ1-4; no clear D gene. The V and J ends lost 4 bases and 5 bases respectively, with 11 bases between them. CDR3 length equals 14 residues. Germline assignment: CDR1 MNHNY and CDR2 SVGAGI (reference sequence). The CDR3: CASSWSLRNEKLFF. CDR3 DNA sequence: TGTGCCAGCAGTTGGAGCCTGCGGAATGAAAAACTGTTTTTT.

The CDR3 DNA sequence: TGTGCCAGCAGTTTGACTAGCGGGGGATCCTACAATGAGCAGTTCTTC. Translation: CASSLTSGGSYNEQFF. This chain connects TRBV6-5 to TRBJ2-1; 12 nucleotides match TRBD2. Trimming took 4 bases from V and 1 from J; bases not matched to a gene: 2. Germline CDR1 MNHEY, CDR2 SVGAGI. The CDR3 is 16 residues long.

The rearrangement uses TRBV6-5 and TRBJ1-1, with no clear D. Germline-derived CDR1 and CDR2 are MNHEY and SVGAGI. V was shortened by 2 bases and J by 7 bases, with 5 bases between the two germline ends. The CDR3 is 11 residues long. Here the CDR3 reads CASSYRFEAFF. In nucleotides, the CDR3 is TGTGCCAGCAGTTACCGGTTTGAAGCTTTCTTT.

The V gene is TRBV12-5, the J gene TRBJ1-5; possibly TRBD1 for D (5 bases). This CDR3 spans 13 amino acids. V was trimmed by 6 bases and J by 7 bases, leaving 13 bases between them. Germline CDR1 LGHNT, CDR2 FRNRAP. The chain's CDR3 is CASGLNRDQPQHF. CDR3 in DNA: TGTGCTAGTGGCCTGAATAGGGACCAGCCCCAGCATTTT.

The chain uses TRBV7-9 and TRBJ2-7, with unresolved D. Germline lookup yields CDR1 SEHNR and CDR2 FQNEAQ (reference sequence). The CDR3 loop spans 13 amino acids. Trimming took off 0 bases at V and 2 bases at J, with 5 bases between the two ends. DNA of the CDR3: TGTGCCAGCAGCTTAGCCCGAACCTACGAGCAGTACTTC. Translation gives CASSLARTYEQYF.

The chain is built from TRBV18 and TRBJ2-5, with a possible D match to TRBD2 (5 bases). Germline V lookup: CDR1 KGHSH, CDR2 LQKENI. The V end was cut by 4 bases, the J end by 3 bases, with 12 bases between. CDR3 length: 14 residues. The CDR3 reads CASSREIGEETQYF. The CDR3 bases are TGTGCCAGCTCACGGGAAATCGGGGAAGAGACCCAGTACTTC.

This rearrangement joins TRBV5-1 to TRBJ2-1; 9 bases are shared with TRBD1. V shed 4 bases, J shed 3 bases, and the junction held 5 bases outside the gene matches. The CDR3 is 15 residues long. The germline CDR1 and CDR2 sequences are SGHRS and YFSETQ. The CDR3 DNA follows: TGCGCCAGCAGCACAGGGGGCTTCGGCTACAATGAGCAGTTCTTC. Translation gives CASSTGGFGYNEQFF.

This rearrangement joins TRBV18 to TRBJ1-4; D unresolved. CDR3 length: 17 amino acids. V lost 6 bases and J 0 bases, leaving 17 bases between the germline ends. Germline CDR1 and CDR2: KGHSH and LQKENI. The CDR3 sequence is CASSKIPGGPTNEKLFF. CDR3 nucleotides: TGTGCCAGCTCGAAAATACCGGGTGGACCAACTAATGAAAAACTGTTTTTT.

Only one count was recorded for this clone. V usage is TRBV7-3 and J usage is TRBJ2-5; no firm D call. CDR3 length: 14 amino acids. Germline values: CDR1 SGHTA, CDR2 FQGTGA. V lost 0 bases and J 5 bases, leaving 10 bases between the germline ends. As DNA, the CDR3 is TGTGCCAGCAGCTTAACCGGTCCCCGGGAGACCCAGTACTTC. Encoded protein: CASSLTGPRETQYF.

The chain couples TRBV2 to TRBJ2-5; 8 positions match TRBD2. Germline V gene lookup returns CDR1 SNHLY and CDR2 FYNNEI. The CDR3 has 15 amino acids. J lost 1 base, V lost 3 bases, and 4 bases had no gene match. CDR3 region: CASSESAGGQETQYF. In DNA, the CDR3 is TGTGCCAGCAGTGAGTCCGCGGGGGGCCAAGAGACCCAGTACTTC. The entire variable domain, with the rest obtained from reference TRBV2 and TRBJ2-5, is as follows: EPEVTQTPSHQVTQMGQEVILRCVPISNHLYFYWYRQILGQKVEFLVSFYNNEISEKSEIFDDQFSVERPDGSNFTLKIRSTKLEDSAMYFCASSESAGGQETQYFGPGTRLLVL.

The V and J genes are TRBV5-4 and TRBJ2-2; D uncertain. V lost 0 bases and J 1 base, leaving 4 bases between the germline ends. Germline lookup yields CDR1 SGHNT and CDR2 YYREEE (reference sequence). This CDR3 contains 14 residues. The CDR3 loop is CASSLDRNTGELFF. In nucleotides, the CDR3 is TGTGCCAGCAGCTTGGACAGGAACACCGGGGAGCTGTTTTTT.

J is TRBJ2-7 and V is TRBV5-1; tentative D call: TRBD1 (6 bases). The CDR3 runs 15 residues. Trimming removed 0 bases at V and 5 bases at J, with 15 bases between. Germline CDR1 is SGHRS and CDR2 is YFSETQ. In nucleotides, the CDR3 is TGCGCCAGCAGCTTGGAATATGCAGGGGAGAACGAGCAGTACTTC. Translation gives CASSLEYAGENEQYF.

The chain links TRBV13 to TRBJ2-1, with D possibly matching TRBD2 (5 bases). V was trimmed by 2 bases and J by 8 bases, leaving 16 bases between them. Germline V gene data show CDR1 as PRHDT and CDR2 as FYEKMQ (reference sequence). The CDR3 length is 15 residues. The CDR3 spells CASSLLASPRHEQFF. The DNA for the CDR3 is TGTGCCAGCAGCTTACTGGCTAGCCCCCGGCATGAGCAGTTCTTC.

This chain links TRBV18 with TRBJ2-3; D remains unclear. Trimming took 2 bases from V and 3 from J, leaving 12 bases between them. This CDR3 has 15 residues. Germline V gene lookup returns CDR1 KGHSH and CDR2 LQKENI. CDR3 DNA sequence: TGTGCCAGCTCACCAGATTTGGGGTTTACAGATACGCAGTATTTT. This codes for CASSPDLGFTDTQYF.